The 26 T cell receptor beta chains below all came from one sample that was sequenced in a study of T cells after yellow fever vaccination. TCRdb re-derived calls from the 5' RACE reads in MiXCR, one entry per CDR3 protein. The sample contains around 250,000 distinct CDR3 sequences, less than 9% of which appear only once. The sample was CD4+ T cells sorted from PBMCs, taken 15 days after the yellow fever booster vaccination. These receptors were taken from a young man who received the YFV17D yellow fever vaccine.

This clonotype was detected many times. The V call is TRBV10-3, the J call TRBJ2-7, with TRBD2 identical over 8 bases. Trimming at V came to 6 bases and at J to 5 bases, leaving 3 bases not matched to a gene. Germline assignment: CDR1 ENHRY and CDR2 SYGVKD. The CDR3 has 12 amino acids. The CDR3 DNA sequence: TGTGCCATCAGCAGCGGGAGTGACGAGCAGTACTTC. It is translated as CAISSGSDEQYF.

This clonotype was recorded a few times. The chain combines TRBV10-3 with TRBJ2-2; 7 bases line up with TRBD1. This CDR3 has 13 amino acids. With 10 bases clipped from V and 5 bases from J, the junction kept 7 bases outside the gene matches. Germline values: CDR1 ENHRY, CDR2 SYGVKD. The CDR3 protein is CATRGTETGELFF. The CDR3 bases are TGTGCCACCAGGGGGACCGAGACCGGGGAGCTGTTTTTT.

There are many counts of this clonotype. The chain has TRBV5-4 and TRBJ2-5; D is possibly TRBD1 or TRBD2 (5 bases each). There are 14 residues in the CDR3. V lost 2 bases and J lost 5, with 13 bases in between. Germline V gene lookup returns CDR1 SGHNT and CDR2 YYREEE (reference sequence). This CDR3 reads CASSFGTQGETQYF. Written as DNA, the CDR3 is TGTGCCAGCAGCTTTGGGACCCAAGGGGAGACCCAGTACTTC.

This clonotype was found many times. This chain links TRBV3-1 with TRBJ2-7, with D uncertain. This CDR3 contains 14 residues. CDR1 LGHDT and CDR2 YNNKEL come from the germline V gene (reference sequence). Trimming stripped 1 base from V and 4 bases from J, with 11 bases between. The CDR3 here is CASSQGNSPYEQYF. Written as DNA, the CDR3 is TGTGCCAGCAGCCAAGGAAATAGTCCATACGAGCAGTACTTC.

The chain recombines TRBV7-2 with TRBJ2-7; 16 nucleotides line up with TRBD2. Germline CDR1 is SGHTA and CDR2 is FQGNSA. This CDR3 region has 16 residues. With V trimmed by 5 bases and J by 2 bases, 3 bases remained unmatched. CDR3 bases: TGTGCCAGCAGCCGCGGGACTAGCGGGAGGGCCTACGAGCAGTACTTC. Protein: CASSRGTSGRAYEQYF.

The sample holds a few counts of this clonotype. The chain recombines TRBV5-6 with TRBJ2-4; a possible D gene is TRBD1 (6 bases). The germline V gene has CDR1 SGHDT and CDR2 YYEEEE. CDR3 length equals 18 residues. V was clipped by 4 bases and J by 0 bases, with 20 bases between them. The CDR3 spells CASSLLGGDRLAKNIQYF. DNA for the CDR3: TGTGCCAGCAGCCTCCTTGGGGGCGACCGCCTAGCCAAAAACATTCAGTACTTC.

The CDR3 DNA reads TGTGCCATCTCCGGACCCGACTCACCCCTCCACTTT. Its translation: CAISGPDSPLHF. The V call is TRBV12-3 or TRBV12-4, the J call TRBJ1-6; D not certain. This CDR3 comprises 12 residues. The V end lost 10 bases, the J end lost 10 bases, and 14 bases lay between the germline ends.

This clonotype was counted a few times. The chain employs TRBV7-6 and TRBJ2-2; tentative D call: TRBD1 (6 bases). The germline gives CDR1 SGHVS, CDR2 FNYEAQ. Trimming left V 5 bases short and J 6 bases short, with 10 bases between. The CDR3 has 13 residues. CDR3 sequence: CASSAQGSGELFF. The CDR3, as DNA: TGTGCCAGCAGCGCCCAGGGGTCCGGGGAGCTGTTTTTT.

The V call is TRBV21-1, the J call TRBJ2-5; TRBD1, the table's D call, lacks a check against the DNA. TRBV21-1 constitutes a pseudogene. This CDR3 is built from 18 residues. This chain's CDR3 is CASSKRTRDSSKKETQYF. The CDR3 DNA reads TGTGCCAGCAGCAAACGGACCAGGGACAGCAGTAAGAAAGAGACCCAGTACTTC.

The sample holds many counts of this clonotype. The chain links TRBV5-5 to TRBJ1-5, with TRBD1 matching 10 bases. CDR1 SGHKS and CDR2 YYEKEE come from the germline V gene (reference sequence). The V and J ends lost 3 bases and 5 bases, in that order; junction bases with no gene match: 11. There are 17 residues in the CDR3. The CDR3 protein is CASSSLVLTGGHQPQHF. DNA for the CDR3: TGTGCCAGCAGCTCCCTAGTCTTGACAGGGGGCCATCAGCCCCAGCATTTT. The full variable domain, rest sourced from reference TRBV5-5 and TRBJ1-5, is DAGVTQSPTHLIKTRGQQVTLRCSPISGHKSVSWYQQVLGQGPQFIFQYYEKEERGRGNFPDRFSARQFPNYSSELNVNALLLGDSALYLCASSSLVLTGGHQPQHFGDGTRLSIL.

The chain uses TRBV7-2 and TRBJ2-1, with 8 bases fitting TRBD1. Per germline, CDR1 SGHTA and CDR2 FQGNSA. This CDR3 has 14 residues. The V gene end was trimmed by 5 bases and the J gene end by 9 bases; junction bases not matched to a gene: 9. CDR3 sequence: CASSQGAPSGEQFF. As DNA, the CDR3 is TGTGCCAGCAGCCAGGGGGCGCCGAGTGGTGAGCAGTTCTTC.

This clonotype has at least ten counts. The chain recombines TRBV5-1 with TRBJ2-7, with D perhaps TRBD1 (5 bases). The CDR3 has 13 amino acids. V was trimmed by 0 bases and J by 2 bases, leaving 6 bases between them. In germline, CDR1 is SGHRS, CDR2 YFSETQ. The CDR3, as DNA: TGCGCCAGCAGCTTGGACAGGACCTACGAGCAGTACTTC. Its translation: CASSLDRTYEQYF.

This clonotype was seen more than once but under ten times. V is TRBV6-2 or TRBV6-3 and J is TRBJ2-3, with TRBD2 as a possible D gene (7 bases). V was shortened by 4 bases and J by 0 bases, with 26 bases between the two germline ends. The CDR3 is 20 residues long. From germline, CDR1 is MNHEY and CDR2 SVGEGT. In nucleotides, the CDR3 is TGTGCCAGCAGTTCCGTGTTGGGGGCGCGACTAGCAGCTAGCACAGATACGCAGTATTTT. This translates into CASSSVLGARLAASTDTQYF.

This clonotype was counted only a few times. The gene calls are TRBV6-1 and TRBJ2-1, with TRBD2 identical over 14 bases. The length of the CDR3 is 18 residues. Unmatched junction bases numbered 12, after V lost 6 bases and J lost 5 bases. Germline CDR1 and CDR2: MNHNS and SASEGT. The CDR3 spells CASSPTSGRGFGNNEQFF. Here the CDR3 DNA reads TGTGCCAGCAGCCCGACTAGCGGGAGGGGGTTCGGGAACAATGAGCAGTTCTTC.

The chain is built from TRBV12-3 or TRBV12-4 and TRBJ1-1; maybe TRBD1 (5 bases). This CDR3 contains 14 residues. V was shortened by 6 bases and J by 7 bases, with 18 bases between the two germline ends. In DNA, the CDR3 is TGTGCCAGCAGCCGTCTGGGGGAGCGCGTTGAAGCTTTCTTT. The encoded protein is CASSRLGERVEAFF.

This clonotype was observed many times. This chain uses TRBV7-2 with TRBJ2-7; the D call may be TRBD1 or TRBD2 (5 bases each). Germline V lookup: CDR1 SGHTA, CDR2 FQGNSA. Trimming pared 1 base from V and 2 bases from J, leaving 9 bases between. The CDR3 runs 14 residues. This CDR3 reads CASSLDRGPYEQYF. The CDR3 DNA reads as TGTGCCAGCAGCTTAGATAGGGGACCCTACGAGCAGTACTTC.

J is TRBJ1-6 and V is TRBV30; weak D call: TRBD1 (5 bases). Germline V gene data show CDR1 as GTSNPN and CDR2 as SVGIG (reference sequence). V was cut by 2 bases and J by 5 bases, with 7 bases left in between. The CDR3 has 13 residues. The CDR3 region is CAWSSQDNSPLHF. CDR3 bases: TGTGCCTGGAGTTCACAGGATAATTCACCCCTCCACTTT.

This clonotype has ten or more counts. V and J are TRBV20-1 and TRBJ2-1; a possible D gene is TRBD2 (6 bases). The CDR3 covers 13 residues. Trimming removed 4 bases at V and 10 bases at J, with 17 bases between. Looked up from germline, CDR1 is DFQATT and CDR2 is SNEGSKA (reference sequence). The CDR3 DNA reads as TGCAGTGCTAACCCCCCCCTAGCGCCGGAGCAGTTCTTC. It translates to CSANPPLAPEQFF.

In this sample, this clonotype turned up a few times. The chain employs TRBV9 and TRBJ2-2; D is unresolved. CDR3 size: 13 residues. Trimming took off 0 bases at V and 6 bases at J, with 6 bases between the two ends. Germline V lookup: CDR1 SGDLS, CDR2 YYNGEE. CDR3 DNA sequence: TGTGCCAGCAGCGTAGTTCCATCCGGGGAGCTGTTTTTT. Its protein product is CASSVVPSGELFF.

In this sample, this clonotype turned up many times. Here the CDR3 DNA reads TGTGCCAGCAGCTTTAGGGCCCACGAGCAGTACTTC. This codes for CASSFRAHEQYF. This chain uses TRBV7-2 with TRBJ2-7; D is undetermined. This CDR3 spans 12 amino acids. Trimming cost V 3 bases and J 5 bases, with 8 bases left between them. Germline CDR1 is SGHTA and CDR2 is FQGNSA. The whole variable domain, filled in from reference TRBV7-2 and TRBJ2-7, reads GAGVSQSPSNKVTEKGKDVELRCDPISGHTALYWYRQSLGQGLEFLIYFQGNSAPDKSGLPSDRFSAERTGGSVSTLTIQRTQQEDSAVYLCASSFRAHEQYFGPGTRLTVT.

This clonotype has more than one count but fewer than ten. The chain employs TRBV18 and TRBJ2-1; D possibly corresponds to TRBD1 (5 bases). Germline CDR1 and CDR2: KGHSH and LQKENI. Trimming left V 1 base short and J 9 bases short, with 10 bases between. The length of the CDR3 is 13 residues. CDR3 nucleotides: TGTGCCAGCTCACCACGACAGCCTACTGAGCAGTTCTTC. It specifies CASSPRQPTEQFF.

The sample holds one count of this clonotype. This chain links TRBV12-3 or TRBV12-4 with TRBJ2-7, with D hard to call. V lost 8 bases, J lost 2 bases, and 13 bases lay in between. The CDR3 runs 13 residues. The CDR3 DNA reads TGTGCCAGCCGCCAAGGCCCGACCTACGAGCAGTACTTC. Protein: CASRQGPTYEQYF.

V and J are TRBV20-1 and TRBJ2-3; 8 bases are a match to TRBD2. CDR3 length: 14 amino acids. J gave up 4 bases and V 4 bases, and 7 bases lay outside the gene matches. The germline gives CDR1 DFQATT, CDR2 SNEGSKA (reference sequence). In DNA form, the CDR3 reads TGCAGTGCTATGCGAGCGGGAGTTTCAGATACGCAGTATTTT. It codes for CSAMRAGVSDTQYF.

This clonotype was detected ten times or more. The chain employs TRBV5-8 and TRBJ1-2; 12 nucleotides align to TRBD1. Germline V gives CDR1 SGHTS, CDR2 YDEGEE. V was clipped by 4 bases and J by 8 bases; unmatched bases: 6. The CDR3 has 14 amino acids. CDR3 amino acids: CASSRGTGGSGYTF. Here the CDR3 DNA reads TGTGCCAGCAGCCGCGGGACAGGGGGCTCCGGCTACACCTTC.

This clonotype came up many times. The chain links TRBV29-1 to TRBJ2-3; TRBD1 might be the D (5 bases). The CDR3 has 12 residues. The V gene's germline CDR1 is SQVTM and CDR2 ANQGSEA. Trimming shortened V by 3 bases and J by 3 bases, and 7 bases separated the two germline ends. The CDR3 here is CSVDRVTDTQYF. CDR3 DNA: TGCAGCGTTGACAGGGTGACAGATACGCAGTATTTT.

This clonotype has more than one count but fewer than ten. The chain joins TRBV3-1 to TRBJ2-7; TRBD2 matches at 10 bases. The V and J ends lost 2 bases and 3 bases, in that order; junction bases with no gene match: 1. The CDR3 loop spans 14 amino acids. Germline CDR1 is LGHDT and CDR2 is YNNKEL (reference sequence). CDR3 in amino acids: CASSQIAGGYEQYF. Here the CDR3 DNA reads TGTGCCAGCAGCCAAATAGCGGGAGGCTACGAGCAGTACTTC.